What follows are 3 T cell receptor beta chains derived from one specimen sequenced in a study of blood T cell repertoires in COVID-19. Assay used: immunoSEQ multiplex PCR; TCRdb lists only in-frame clones, some missing. The sample lists 150,000 to 250,000 clones, more than 75% seen once, with 6% in the top ten. Sequencing was done on a sample of peripheral blood. These receptors were obtained from a woman in her 40s with COVID-19, enrolled during active disease.

The chain links TRBV7-8 to TRBJ2-7; no clear D gene. The length of the CDR3 is 11 residues. The germline CDR1 and CDR2 sequences are SGHVS and FQNEAQ. V lost 5 bases, J lost 6 bases, and 8 bases lay in between. CDR3 loop: CASSQQSEQYF. CDR3 in DNA: TGTGCCAGCAGCCAACAGTCCGAGCAGTACTTC.

This chain connects TRBV7-2 to TRBJ1-1; a weak D match, TRBD1 (5 bases). Germline V gives CDR1 SGHTA, CDR2 FQGNSA. With 5 bases removed from V and 4 bases from J, the gap between germline ends came to 23 bases. The CDR3 consists of 17 residues. CDR3 sequence: CASSPAPLTGRSTEAFF. The CDR3 DNA sequence: TGTGCCAGCAGCCCAGCCCCTCTAACAGGCCGGTCCACTGAAGCTTTCTTT.

The V gene is TRBV5-1, the J gene TRBJ1-2, with D maybe TRBD1 (6 bases). Trimming left V 4 bases short and J 3 bases short, with 10 bases between. The CDR3 length is 13 residues. Per the germline V gene, CDR1 is SGHRS and CDR2 is YFSETQ. The CDR3 spells CASSGGGDYGYTF. The CDR3 coding sequence is TGCGCCAGCAGCGGCGGGGGCGACTATGGCTACACCTTC.